This T cell receptor beta chain was identified in a study of cytomegalovirus exposure and HLA in healthy donors. Regarding the study as a whole: The records held CMV serostatus as the only immune exposure information. Across donors, most TCRs were seen rarely, yet some public ones were widespread.

The germline CDR1 and CDR2 sequences are SGHRS and YFSETQ. The junction had 4 bases not matched to a gene; V was cut back by 1 base and J by 6 bases. This CDR3 has 16 amino acids. Regarding this clone: Its specificity is unknown.

Use of 60 Vbeta and 13 Jbeta primers characterized the PCR. The data were produced by immunoSEQ multiplex PCR, yet TCRdb's version contains in-frame clones alone and is incomplete. The sample holds about 120,000 clones, around 70% seen once. The receptor's source is a middle-aged woman in good health and CMV-seropositive. The sample taken for sequencing was PBMCs. V usage is TRBV5-1 and J usage is TRBJ2-2; 12 bases map to TRBD1. The CDR3 nucleotides are TGCGCCAGCAGCTTGCCCGGGACAGGGGGCTCCGGGGAGCTGTTTTTT. Translating gives CASSLPGTGGSGELFF.